The 27 T cell receptor beta chains below all came from one sample that was sequenced in a study of T-cell reconstitution after alpha-beta-depleted transplantation in children. Unique molecular identifiers tagged the TCRbeta library. TCRdb fed the PCR reads into MiXCR, producing one record per CDR3 protein. The sample has some 220,000 distinct CDR3 sequences, approximately 9% seen once. Sequencing was performed on PBMCs from the stem cell graft donor, taken from the stem cell graft. These receptors originate from a human donor who donated a stem cell graft to a child with acute lymphoblastic leukemia.

This clonotype was picked up many times. The rearrangement uses TRBV27 and TRBJ2-7, with a possible D match to TRBD2 (7 bases). Germline lookup yields CDR1 MNHEY and CDR2 SMNVEV (reference sequence). Trimming took off 5 bases at V and 2 bases at J, with 13 bases between the two ends. CDR3 length: 14 residues. CDR3 sequence reads: CASSRGAGAYEQYF. CDR3 DNA: TGTGCCAGCAGTCGGGGGGCAGGGGCCTACGAGCAGTACTTC.

Only a few counts were recorded for this clonotype. This chain connects TRBV20-1 to TRBJ1-1, with D maybe TRBD1 (5 bases). Per germline, CDR1 DFQATT and CDR2 SNEGSKA (reference sequence). Trimming shortened V by 5 bases and J by 11 bases, and 24 bases separated the two germline ends. This CDR3 has 14 amino acids. The CDR3 coding sequence is TGCAGTGCTGATGCGCAGGGCCGCCTACTGGGGGCTTTCTTT. Translation: CSADAQGRLLGAFF.

The rearrangement links TRBV6-2 or TRBV6-3 to TRBJ1-5; D is unresolved. The CDR3 loop spans 15 amino acids. V shed 0 bases and J shed 5 bases, with 11 bases lying between them. Germline-derived CDR1 and CDR2 are MNHEY and SVGEGT. The CDR3 reads CASSYSATHDQPQHF. DNA of the CDR3: TGTGCCAGCAGTTACTCCGCGACTCACGATCAGCCCCAGCATTTT.

The sample holds many counts of this clonotype. The CDR3 sequence: CASGGVISDEQFF. The CDR3 DNA follows: TGCGCCAGCGGGGGGGTTATCTCGGATGAGCAGTTCTTC. The chain recombines TRBV5-1 with TRBJ2-1; 7 nucleotides match TRBD2. V shed 7 bases and J 8 bases; nucleotides not matched to a gene: 9. This CDR3 is built from 13 residues. The germline CDR1 and CDR2 sequences are SGHRS and YFSETQ.

The rearrangement uses TRBV5-1 and TRBJ2-2, with TRBD1 identical over 11 bases. Germline V lookup: CDR1 SGHRS, CDR2 YFSETQ. The CDR3 contains 16 residues. The J segment lost 12 bases and the V segment lost 3 bases, leaving 13 bases of the junction unmatched. CDR3 nucleotides: TGCGCCAGCAGCTCTCCTTGGCGGACAGGGGGCAGGCAGCTGTTTTTT. Translation gives CASSSPWRTGGRQLFF.

This sequence joins TRBV7-9 and TRBJ2-5, with TRBD1 identical over 8 bases. The V segment lost 7 bases and the J segment 4 bases; nucleotides outside the gene matches: 11. The germline CDR1 and CDR2 sequences are SEHNR and FQNEAQ (reference sequence). There are 15 residues in the CDR3. CDR3 DNA sequence: TGTGCCAGCATAATGACTCAGGGGGCGAGAGAGACCCAGTACTTC. It specifies CASIMTQGARETQYF.

The chain couples TRBV6-2 or TRBV6-3 to TRBJ1-1, with 11 positions matching TRBD1. Germline CDR1 and CDR2: MNHEY and SVGEGT. V shed 3 bases and J 5 bases; nucleotides not matched to a gene: 8. This CDR3 is 16 amino acids long. CDR3 nucleotides: TGTGCCAGCAGTTATCTCCGGGACAGGGGGTGGACTGAAGCTTTCTTT. Protein: CASSYLRDRGWTEAFF.

Many counts were recorded for this clonotype. The chain joins TRBV6-2 or TRBV6-3 to TRBJ1-5; TRBD1 is a possible D gene (6 bases). This CDR3 spans 19 amino acids. Germline values: CDR1 MNHEY, CDR2 SVGEGT. V dropped 4 bases and J dropped 6 bases, with 28 bases sitting between them. CDR3 protein: CASSSLTGLLEGGGQPQHF. The CDR3 DNA sequence: TGTGCCAGCAGTTCCTTAACGGGGCTCCTGGAGGGGGGCGGTCAGCCCCAGCATTTT.

This clonotype was seen at least ten times. The V call is TRBV29-1, the J call TRBJ2-2; 10 bases line up with TRBD2. This CDR3 has 14 residues. J lost 6 bases, V lost 2 bases, and 3 bases had no gene match. The germline gives CDR1 SQVTM, CDR2 ANQGSEA. The CDR3 DNA is TGCAGCGTTGAAAGCGGGGGGGCCCCCGGGGAGCTGTTTTTT. Translating gives CSVESGGAPGELFF.

J is TRBJ1-3 and V is TRBV28; 8 positions agree with TRBD1. The CDR3 covers 17 residues. Per the germline V gene, CDR1 is MDHEN and CDR2 is SYDVKM. With 6 bases clipped from V and 0 bases from J, the junction kept 10 bases outside the gene matches. In DNA form, the CDR3 reads TGTGCCAGCAGCGCCGGGACAGGAGGACTCTCTGGAAACACCATATATTTT. Protein: CASSAGTGGLSGNTIYF.

The chain couples TRBV5-1 to TRBJ1-2, with TRBD1 matching over 7 bases. Germline CDR1 reads SGHRS; CDR2 reads YFSETQ. This CDR3 has 15 residues. V shed 0 bases and J 5 bases; nucleotides not matched to a gene: 7. Written as DNA, the CDR3 is TGCGCCAGCAGCTTGGAGGGCAGGGGGACGTATGGCTACACCTTC. Protein sequence: CASSLEGRGTYGYTF.

Ten or more counts support this clonotype. The gene calls are TRBV12-3 or TRBV12-4 and TRBJ2-3, with 8 bases identical to TRBD1. V gave up 5 bases and J gave up 3 bases; unmatched junction bases: 4. The CDR3 length is 14 residues. For the CDR3, the DNA is TGTGCCAGCAGTCCCAGACAGGGGACAGATACGCAGTATTTT. This gives the protein CASSPRQGTDTQYF.

This clonotype has only a few counts. For the CDR3, the DNA is TGCAGTCCCAGCCAGGGGGGGAGCTCCTACGAGCAGTACTTC. This encodes CSPSQGGSSYEQYF. This chain uses TRBV20-1 with TRBJ2-7; D tentatively fits TRBD1 or TRBD2 (7 bases each). Germline V gene data show CDR1 as DFQATT and CDR2 as SNEGSKA (reference sequence). This CDR3 has 14 residues. V was shortened by 8 bases and J by 0 bases, with 17 bases between the two germline ends.

The chain carries TRBV5-1 and TRBJ1-1; D perhaps matches TRBD1 (5 bases). Trimming cost V 4 bases and J 0 bases, with 16 bases left between them. The CDR3 is 16 residues long. CDR1 and CDR2 (germline): SGHRS, YFSETQ. This chain's CDR3 is CASSKYLTEMNTEAFF. The CDR3 nucleotides are TGCGCCAGCAGCAAATACTTGACAGAAATGAACACTGAAGCTTTCTTT. The variable domain in full, with the rest retrieved from reference TRBV5-1 and TRBJ1-1, is KAGVTQTPRYLIKTRGQQVTLSCSPISGHRSVSWYQQTPGQGLQFLFEYFSETQRNKGNFPGRFSGRQFSNSRSEMNVSTLELGDSALYLCASSKYLTEMNTEAFFGQGTRLTVV.

This clonotype has more than one count but fewer than ten. The V and J genes are TRBV25-1 and TRBJ1-2, with D perhaps matching TRBD1 (6 bases). Germline loops: CDR1 MGHDK, CDR2 SYGVNS. The CDR3 has 13 amino acids. Trimming shortened V by 3 bases and J by 5 bases, and 10 bases separated the two germline ends. CDR3 in DNA: TGTGCCAGCAGTGACAGGGGCGGGTATGGCTACACCTTC. Protein sequence: CASSDRGGYGYTF.

This clonotype was recorded at least ten times. The chain uses TRBV4-1 and TRBJ1-1, with D maybe TRBD1 (5 bases). Germline V lookup: CDR1 MGHRA, CDR2 YSYEKL. CDR3 size: 13 residues. Trimming removed 3 bases at V and 8 bases at J, with 13 bases between. CDR3 coding DNA: TGCGCCAGCAGCCAGGATTCGACAGTAGAAGCTTTCTTT. Protein product: CASSQDSTVEAFF.

In this sample, this clonotype turned up a few times. This sequence joins TRBV27 and TRBJ1-1, with TRBD1 matching 11 bases. J gave up 10 bases and V 7 bases, and 8 bases lay outside the gene matches. This CDR3 is built from 13 residues. The germline V gene has CDR1 MNHEY and CDR2 SMNVEV (reference sequence). CDR3 protein: CASNGQGARAAFF. The DNA of the CDR3 is TGTGCCAGCAACGGACAGGGGGCGAGAGCAGCTTTCTTT.

J is TRBJ1-2 and V is TRBV5-1, with D tentatively TRBD1 (5 bases). With 4 bases removed from V and 6 bases from J, the gap between germline ends came to 22 bases. CDR3 length equals 16 residues. The germline V gene has CDR1 SGHRS and CDR2 YFSETQ. As DNA, the CDR3 is TGCGCCAGCAGCGTCCTAGACGGCCAGGGACCCCATGGCTACACCTTC. As protein: CASSVLDGQGPHGYTF.

In its sample, this clonotype was seen a few times. The chain employs TRBV6-2 or TRBV6-3 and TRBJ2-7; 9 nucleotides agree with TRBD2. Trimming removed 2 bases from V and 4 bases from J; junction bases left unmatched: 9. The CDR3 runs 16 residues. Germline V gene data show CDR1 as MNHEY and CDR2 as SVGEGT. The CDR3 loop reads CASSYGAKRGAYEQYF. The DNA for the CDR3 is TGTGCCAGCAGTTACGGGGCGAAGCGGGGGGCGTACGAGCAGTACTTC.

The rearrangement links TRBV12-3 or TRBV12-4 to TRBJ2-3; TRBD1 is a possible D gene (5 bases). The CDR3 is 18 amino acids. V shed 6 bases and J shed 4 bases, with 26 bases lying between them. CDR3 residues: CASSPEVSGRRTPDTQYF. DNA for the CDR3: TGTGCCAGCAGCCCTGAAGTGAGTGGCAGGCGGACACCAGATACGCAGTATTTT.

The V gene is TRBV7-8, the J gene TRBJ2-7; TRBD1 or TRBD2 may be the D gene (5 bases each). The V and J ends lost 3 bases and 3 bases respectively, with 21 bases between them. The CDR3 runs to 17 residues. CDR1 SGHVS and CDR2 FQNEAQ come from the germline V gene. The CDR3 coding sequence is TGTGCCAGCAGCTTTTTTCCGGGACCATCCCAACTCTACGAGCAGTACTTC. This encodes CASSFFPGPSQLYEQYF. The variable domain in full, completed from reference TRBV7-8 and TRBJ2-7, reads GAGVSQSPRYKVAKRGQDVALRCDPISGHVSLFWYQQALGQGPEFLTYFQNEAQLDKSGLPSDRFFAERPEGSVSTLKIQRTQQEDSAVYLCASSFFPGPSQLYEQYFGPGTRLTVT.

This rearrangement joins TRBV12-3 or TRBV12-4 to TRBJ2-1, with TRBD2 matching over 8 bases. J lost 5 bases, V lost 8 bases, and 5 bases had no gene match. This CDR3 has 13 residues. The CDR3 nucleotides are TGTGCCAGCCAGCGGGGGCCGAACAATGAGCAGTTCTTC. This encodes CASQRGPNNEQFF.

At least ten counts were recorded for this clonotype. This chain uses TRBV11-2 with TRBJ2-7, with TRBD2 matching over 7 bases. The germline CDR1 and CDR2 sequences are SGHAT and FQNNGV. This CDR3 has 15 amino acids. J was trimmed by 6 bases and V by 0 bases; bases with no gene match: 8. CDR3 region: CASSLEGGSVIEQYF. The CDR3 nucleotides are TGTGCCAGCAGCTTAGAGGGGGGGTCCGTCATCGAGCAGTACTTC.

Remarks on this clonotype: One end of the junction does not line up with germline, which may come from a read error. The CDR3 region is CSVEAGTVGLNF. DNA of the CDR3: TGCAGCGTTGAGGCCGGGACAGTCGGTCTCAATTTC. This chain joins TRBV29-1 and TRBJ2-1, with TRBD1 matching 7 bases. Germline V CDR1 and CDR2: SQVTM, ANQGSEA. The CDR3 totals 12 residues.

This clonotype has at least ten counts. The V call is TRBV13, the J call TRBJ2-7; possibly TRBD2 for D (5 bases). The V end was cut by 7 bases, the J end by 5 bases, with 15 bases between. Germline V gene lookup returns CDR1 PRHDT and CDR2 FYEKMQ (reference sequence). The length of the CDR3 is 13 residues. The CDR3 loop is CASTSGEIHEQYF. The CDR3 DNA reads as TGTGCCAGCACCTCCGGGGAAATCCACGAGCAGTACTTC.

In this sample, this clonotype turned up many times. The chain uses TRBV5-1 and TRBJ1-1; TRBD1 agrees at 8 bases. V lost 2 bases and J lost 4; bases outside the gene matches: 13. CDR1 is SGHRS, CDR2 YFSETQ, per germline. The CDR3 length is 17 residues. For the CDR3, the DNA is TGCGCCAGCAGCTTCGGATCAGGGGGCGTGGGGAGCACTGAAGCTTTCTTT. It codes for CASSFGSGGVGSTEAFF.

This clonotype was observed many times. The V gene is TRBV7-2, the J gene TRBJ1-5; 8 bases line up with TRBD1. Trimming at V came to 3 bases and at J to 5 bases, leaving 3 bases not matched to a gene. This CDR3 has 14 amino acids. The germline gives CDR1 SGHTA, CDR2 FQGNSA. The CDR3 loop reads CASSFGQGDQPQHF. CDR3 DNA: TGTGCCAGCAGCTTCGGACAGGGCGATCAGCCCCAGCATTTT.